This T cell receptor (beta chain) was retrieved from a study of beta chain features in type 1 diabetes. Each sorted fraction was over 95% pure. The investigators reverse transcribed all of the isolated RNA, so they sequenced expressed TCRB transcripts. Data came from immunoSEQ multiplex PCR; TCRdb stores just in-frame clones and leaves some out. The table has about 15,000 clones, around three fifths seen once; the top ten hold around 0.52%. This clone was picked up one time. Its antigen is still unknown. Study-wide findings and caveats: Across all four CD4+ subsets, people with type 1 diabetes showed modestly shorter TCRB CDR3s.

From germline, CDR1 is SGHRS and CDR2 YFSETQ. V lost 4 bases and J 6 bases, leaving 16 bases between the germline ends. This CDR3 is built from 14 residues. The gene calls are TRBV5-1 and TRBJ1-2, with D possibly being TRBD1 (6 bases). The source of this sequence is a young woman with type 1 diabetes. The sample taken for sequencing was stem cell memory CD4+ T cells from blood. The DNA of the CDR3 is TGCGCCAGCAGCGAAGGATGGGGGCTGGATGGCTACACCTTC. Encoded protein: CASSEGWGLDGYTF.